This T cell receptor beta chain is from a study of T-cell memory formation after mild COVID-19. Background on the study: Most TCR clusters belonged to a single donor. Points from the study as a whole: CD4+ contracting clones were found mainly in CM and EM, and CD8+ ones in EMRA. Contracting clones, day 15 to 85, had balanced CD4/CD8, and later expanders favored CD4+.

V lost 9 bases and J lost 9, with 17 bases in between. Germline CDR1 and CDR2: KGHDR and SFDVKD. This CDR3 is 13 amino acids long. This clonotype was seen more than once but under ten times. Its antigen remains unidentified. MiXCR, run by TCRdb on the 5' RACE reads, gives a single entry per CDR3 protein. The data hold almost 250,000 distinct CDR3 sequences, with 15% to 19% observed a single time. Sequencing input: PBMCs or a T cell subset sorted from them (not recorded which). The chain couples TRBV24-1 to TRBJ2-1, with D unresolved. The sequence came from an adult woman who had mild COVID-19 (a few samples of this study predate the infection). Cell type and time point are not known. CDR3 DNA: TGTGCCACCGGTATAGGCGTGGTCGCTGAGCAGTTCTTC. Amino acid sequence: CATGIGVVAEQFF.